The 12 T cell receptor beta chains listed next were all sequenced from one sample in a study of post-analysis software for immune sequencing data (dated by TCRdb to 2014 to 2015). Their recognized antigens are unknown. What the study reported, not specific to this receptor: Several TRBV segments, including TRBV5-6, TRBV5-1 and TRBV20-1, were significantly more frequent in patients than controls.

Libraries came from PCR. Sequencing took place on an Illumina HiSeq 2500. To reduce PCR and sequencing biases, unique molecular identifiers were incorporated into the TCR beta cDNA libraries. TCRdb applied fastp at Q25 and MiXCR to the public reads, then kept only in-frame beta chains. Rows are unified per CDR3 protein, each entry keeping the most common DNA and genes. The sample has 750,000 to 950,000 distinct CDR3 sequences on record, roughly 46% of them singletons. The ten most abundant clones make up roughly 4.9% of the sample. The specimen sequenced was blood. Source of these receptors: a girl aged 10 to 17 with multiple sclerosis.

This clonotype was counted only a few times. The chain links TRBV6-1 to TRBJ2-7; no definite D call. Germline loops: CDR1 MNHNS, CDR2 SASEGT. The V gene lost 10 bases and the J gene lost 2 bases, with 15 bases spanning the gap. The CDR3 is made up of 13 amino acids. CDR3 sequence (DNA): TGTGCCACGGAGCCTTACCCACCCTACGAGCAGTACTTC. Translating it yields CATEPYPPYEQYF.

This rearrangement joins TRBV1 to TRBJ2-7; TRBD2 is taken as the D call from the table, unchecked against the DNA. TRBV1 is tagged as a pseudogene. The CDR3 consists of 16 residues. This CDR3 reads CTSSQDWSSSSYEQYF. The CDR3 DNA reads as TGCACCAGCAGCCAAGATTGGTCTAGTTCATCCTACGAGCAGTACTTC.

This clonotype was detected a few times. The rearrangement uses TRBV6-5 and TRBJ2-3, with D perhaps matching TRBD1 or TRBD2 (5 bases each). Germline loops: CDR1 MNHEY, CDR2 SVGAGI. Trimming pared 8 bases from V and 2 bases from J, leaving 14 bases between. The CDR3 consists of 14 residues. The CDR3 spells CASPRGDPTDTQYF. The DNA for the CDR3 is TGTGCCAGCCCCCGGGGCGACCCCACAGATACGCAGTATTTT.

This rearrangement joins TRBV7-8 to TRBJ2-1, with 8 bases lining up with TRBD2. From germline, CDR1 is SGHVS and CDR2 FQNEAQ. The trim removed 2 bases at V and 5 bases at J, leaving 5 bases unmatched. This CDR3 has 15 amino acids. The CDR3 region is CASSLSGLVHNEQFF. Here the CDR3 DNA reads TGTGCCAGCAGCTTATCGGGACTAGTCCACAATGAGCAGTTCTTC.

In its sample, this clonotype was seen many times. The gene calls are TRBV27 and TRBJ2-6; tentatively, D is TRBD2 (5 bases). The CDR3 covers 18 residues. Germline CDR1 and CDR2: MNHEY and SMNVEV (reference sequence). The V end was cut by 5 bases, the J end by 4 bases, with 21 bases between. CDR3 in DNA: TGTGCCAGCAGTCCCTTTCGCCTAGCTATGGAAGGGGCCAACGTCCTGACTTTC. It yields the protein CASSPFRLAMEGANVLTF.

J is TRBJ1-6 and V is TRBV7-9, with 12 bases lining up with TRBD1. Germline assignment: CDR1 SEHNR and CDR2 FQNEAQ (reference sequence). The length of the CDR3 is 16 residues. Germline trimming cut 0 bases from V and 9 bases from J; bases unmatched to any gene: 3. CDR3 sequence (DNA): TGTGCCAGCAGCTTAGCGCTGGGACAGGGGGCTTCACCCCTCCACTTT. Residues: CASSLALGQGASPLHF.

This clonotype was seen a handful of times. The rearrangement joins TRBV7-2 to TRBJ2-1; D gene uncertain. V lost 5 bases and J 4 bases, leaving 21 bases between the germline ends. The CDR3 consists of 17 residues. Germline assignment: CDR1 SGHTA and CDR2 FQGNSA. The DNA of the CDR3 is TGTGCCAGCAGCCGAGAAGGTGGAGTGGGGTCGTACAATGAGCAGTTCTTC. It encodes CASSREGGVGSYNEQFF.

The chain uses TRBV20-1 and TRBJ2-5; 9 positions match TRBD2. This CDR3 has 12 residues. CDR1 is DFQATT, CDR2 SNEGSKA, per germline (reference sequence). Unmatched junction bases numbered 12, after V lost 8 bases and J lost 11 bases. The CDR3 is CSTVSASGEQYF. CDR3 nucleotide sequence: TGCAGTACCGTATCGGCTAGCGGGGAGCAGTACTTC.

Here the CDR3 DNA reads TGCGCCAGCAGTGCGGGGTTCGGCTACGAGCAGTACTTC. This codes for CASSAGFGYEQYF. The chain joins TRBV10-1 to TRBJ2-7, with D perhaps TRBD2 (5 bases). V lost 4 bases and J 3 bases, leaving 10 bases between the germline ends. CDR3 length equals 13 residues. CDR1 is WNHNN, CDR2 SYGVQD, per germline (reference sequence).

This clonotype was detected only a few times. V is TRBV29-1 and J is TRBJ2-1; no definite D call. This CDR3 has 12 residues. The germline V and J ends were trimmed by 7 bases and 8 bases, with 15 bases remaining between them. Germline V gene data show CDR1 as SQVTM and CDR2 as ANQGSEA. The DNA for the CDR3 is TGCAGCGCCGGAAAGCGAAGGGATGAGCAGTTCTTC. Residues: CSAGKRRDEQFF.

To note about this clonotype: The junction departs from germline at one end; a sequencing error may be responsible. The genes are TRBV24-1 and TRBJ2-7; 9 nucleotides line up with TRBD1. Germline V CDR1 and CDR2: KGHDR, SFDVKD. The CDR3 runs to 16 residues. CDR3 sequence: CATSESHGTGSFEQYF. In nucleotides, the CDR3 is TGTGCCACCAGTGAATCCCACGGGACAGGGTCCTTCGAGCAGTACTTC.

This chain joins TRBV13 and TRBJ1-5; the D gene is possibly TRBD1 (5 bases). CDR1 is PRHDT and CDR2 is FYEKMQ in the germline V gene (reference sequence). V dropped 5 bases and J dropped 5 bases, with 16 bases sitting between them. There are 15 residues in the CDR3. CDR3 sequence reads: CASSQRRGAHQPQHF. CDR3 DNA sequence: TGTGCCAGCAGCCAGAGACGAGGGGCGCATCAGCCCCAGCATTTT.